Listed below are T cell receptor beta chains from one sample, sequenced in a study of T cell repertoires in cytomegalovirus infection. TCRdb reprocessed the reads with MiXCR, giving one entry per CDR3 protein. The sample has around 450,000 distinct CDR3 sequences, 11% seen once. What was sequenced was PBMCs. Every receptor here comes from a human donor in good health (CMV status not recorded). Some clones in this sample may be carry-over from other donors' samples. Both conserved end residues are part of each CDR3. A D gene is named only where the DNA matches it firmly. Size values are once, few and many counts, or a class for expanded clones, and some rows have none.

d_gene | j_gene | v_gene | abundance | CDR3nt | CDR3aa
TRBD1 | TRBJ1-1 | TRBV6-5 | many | TGTGCCAGCAGTTACTCGGAAGGGGGCTTCGAGACTGAAGCTTTCTTT | CASSYSEGGFETEAFF
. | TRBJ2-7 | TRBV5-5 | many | TGTGCCAGCAGCTTGGGACTTTACTACGAGCAGTACTTC | CASSLGLYYEQYF
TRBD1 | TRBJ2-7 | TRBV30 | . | TGTGCCTTGCTACTTGGGACAGGGTCCTACGAGCAGTACTTC | CALLLGTGSYEQYF
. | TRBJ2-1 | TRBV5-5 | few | TGTGCCAGCAGTTTGAGAGGGGGAGCCTACAATGAGCAGTTCTTC | CASSLRGGAYNEQFF
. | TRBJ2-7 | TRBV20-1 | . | TGCAGTGCTAGAGGGGGGGGGCAGTTCTACGAGCAGTACTTC | CSARGGGQFYEQYF
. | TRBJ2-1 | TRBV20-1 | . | TGCAGTGCTAGAAGGGGGACTATCTACAATGAGCAGTTCTTC | CSARRGTIYNEQFF
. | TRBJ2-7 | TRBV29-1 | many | TGCAGCGTTGAAGATCCCAGCGAACTAACCTACGAGCAGTACTTC | CSVEDPSELTYEQYF
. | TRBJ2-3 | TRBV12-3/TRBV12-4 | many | TGTGCCAGCAGTTTCGTGTGGGCTGGGGGGGCTAGCAGCACAGATACGCAGTATTTT | CASSFVWAGGASSTDTQYF
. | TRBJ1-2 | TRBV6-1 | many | TGTGCCAGCAGTCCATGGGCTAACTATGGCTACACCTTC | CASSPWANYGYTF
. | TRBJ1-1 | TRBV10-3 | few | TGTGCCATCAGTGACTCTCCCGGGGTGAACACTGAAGCTTTCTTT | CAISDSPGVNTEAFF
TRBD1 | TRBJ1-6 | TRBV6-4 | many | TGTGCCAGCAGCGACAAACTCCGGGACAGGGTTAATTCACCCCTCCACTTT | CASSDKLRDRVNSPLHF
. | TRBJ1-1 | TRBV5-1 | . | TGCGCCAGCAGCTTTATCACAAACGGGGCCACTGAAGCTTTCTTT | CASSFITNGATEAFF
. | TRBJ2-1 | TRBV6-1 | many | TGTGCCAGCAGTGGGAGAAGAATGGGTGAGCAGTTCTTC | CASSGRRMGEQFF
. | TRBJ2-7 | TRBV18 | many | TGTGCCAGCTCACCTACCGTAACGACTGGGGAGCAGTACTTC | CASSPTVTTGEQYF
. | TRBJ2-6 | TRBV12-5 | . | TGTGCTAGTGCCCACTCTGGGGCCAACGTCCTGACTTTC | CASAHSGANVLTF
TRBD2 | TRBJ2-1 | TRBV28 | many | TGTGCCAGCACCCGTAGCGGGAGCTCCTACAATGAGCAGTTCTTC | CASTRSGSSYNEQFF
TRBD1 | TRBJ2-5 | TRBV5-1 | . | TGCGCCAGCAGCGACCGGGACAGGGGGCAAGAGACCCAGTACTTC | CASSDRDRGQETQYF
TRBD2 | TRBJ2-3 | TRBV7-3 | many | TGTGCCAGCAGCCCACAAAGCGGGAGTGGCACAGATACGCAGTATTTT | CASSPQSGSGTDTQYF
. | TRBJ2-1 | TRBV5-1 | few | TGCGCCAGCAGCTTGGCCGGGGTTGCTGAGCAGTTCTTC | CASSLAGVAEQFF
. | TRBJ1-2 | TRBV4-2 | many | TGTGCCAGCAGCCAAGAAGATAAATATGGCTACACCTTC | CASSQEDKYGYTF
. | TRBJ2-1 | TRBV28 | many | TGTGCCAGCAGTTTATATATATACGGGGACACAGGACCGAGTATTGAGTTCTTC | CASSLYIYGDTGPSIEFF
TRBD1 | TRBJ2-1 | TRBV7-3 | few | TGTGCCAGCAGCCCCGGGGACAGGGGACTGACCAATGAGCAGTTCTTC | CASSPGDRGLTNEQFF
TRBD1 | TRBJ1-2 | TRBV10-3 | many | TGTGCCATCAGTGGACGGGACAGTAACTATGGCTACACCTTC | CAISGRDSNYGYTF